The clone carrying this T cell receptor (beta chain) has a handful of counts. What it binds is unknown. The data were obtained in a study of identical twins. General study results and limits: Out-of-frame alpha sequences that twins shared showed excess low generation probability.

A template switching step contributed a universal primer site, while unique molecular identifiers were present in the cDNA. TCRdb redid the calling of the 5' RACE reads with MiXCR, one entry per CDR3 protein. Of 300,000 to 350,000 distinct CDR3 sequences in the sample, 12% were seen once. This same sample was also taken into another study, of yellow fever vaccine responses in identical twins. Per that study: Twin vaccine T cell responses reportedly seemed partly convergent, partly personalized.

The sequenced sample was CD8+ T cells sorted from blood. The sequence derives from a woman under 30 in good health.

Here the CDR3 reads CASSVRGSGNEKLFF. DNA for the CDR3: TGTGCCAGCAGCGTCAGGGGATCTGGTAATGAAAAACTGTTTTTT. The V and J genes are TRBV7-8 and TRBJ1-4; TRBD1 might be the D (6 bases). From germline, CDR1 is SGHVS and CDR2 FQNEAQ. The CDR3 spans 15 residues. The V end was cut by 5 bases, the J end by 4 bases, with 14 bases between.